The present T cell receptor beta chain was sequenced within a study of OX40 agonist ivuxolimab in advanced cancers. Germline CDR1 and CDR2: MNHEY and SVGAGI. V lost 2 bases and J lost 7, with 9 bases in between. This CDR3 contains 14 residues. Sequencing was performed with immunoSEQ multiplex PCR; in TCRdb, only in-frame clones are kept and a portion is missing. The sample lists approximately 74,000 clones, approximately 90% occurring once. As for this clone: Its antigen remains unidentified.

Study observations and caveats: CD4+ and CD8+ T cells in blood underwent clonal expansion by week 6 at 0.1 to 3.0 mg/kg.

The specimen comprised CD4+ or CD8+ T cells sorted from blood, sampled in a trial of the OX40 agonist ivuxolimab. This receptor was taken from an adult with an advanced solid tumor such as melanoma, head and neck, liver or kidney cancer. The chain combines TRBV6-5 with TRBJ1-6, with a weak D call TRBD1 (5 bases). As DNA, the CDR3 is TGTGCCAGCAGTTACAGGGGCGAGAATTCACCCCTCCACTTT. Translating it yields CASSYRGENSPLHF.